These T cell receptor beta chains were read from a single sample in a study of T cell responses to AZD1222 COVID-19 vaccine. Measured with immunoSEQ multiplex PCR; TCRdb has only the in-frame clones, and not every one. The data hold 110,000 to 150,000 clones, with more than 80% observed a single time. The input for sequencing was peripheral blood, taken on day 0 of AZD1222 vaccination. The receptors originated from an adult in good health. The CDR3 runs from the conserved cysteine through the conserved F or W. Fields, in order: V gene, clone size, J gene, D gene, CDR3 DNA, CDR3 protein. The D gene is left open where the match is weak. Part of the rows lack a size; the others show once, few, many or a class for expanded clones.

TRBV30	.	TRBJ2-7	.	TGTGCCTGGAGCGGCGACTACGAGCAGTACTTC	CAWSGDYEQYF
TRBV7-9	.	TRBJ1-3	.	TGTGCCAGCAGCCGACAGCGTCAGTCCTCTGGAAACACCATATATTTT	CASSRQRQSSGNTIYF
TRBV5-1	once	TRBJ1-2	TRBD1	TGCGCCAGCAGCTTGGGACCTGCGGGACAGGGCTTCGGGTTGGATGGCTACACCTTC	CASSLGPAGQGFGLDGYTF
TRBV2	.	TRBJ2-1	TRBD2	TGTGCCAGAACCTTAGCGGGAGGTTCCTACAATGAGCAGTTCTTC	CARTLAGGSYNEQFF
TRBV5-1	.	TRBJ1-2	.	TGCGCCAGCAGCCTGGATGACAGCCTCTATGGCTACACCTTC	CASSLDDSLYGYTF
TRBV2	.	TRBJ1-2	.	TGTGCCAGCAGTACCGGGCCCACCTATGGCTACACCTTC	CASSTGPTYGYTF
TRBV15	.	TRBJ1-5	.	TGTGCCACCAGCAGAGACGTGGGTAATCAGCCCCAGCATTTT	CATSRDVGNQPQHF
TRBV27	.	TRBJ2-7	.	TGTGCCAGCAGTTTGTCTTACGTGGGCCCCTCAGCATCCTACGAGCAGTACTTC	CASSLSYVGPSASYEQYF
TRBV2	.	TRBJ2-2	.	TGTGCCAGCAGTGCCGAGAGGTCCCGGACCGGGGAGCTGTTTTTT	CASSAERSRTGELFF
TRBV7-8	once	TRBJ2-7	TRBD1	TGTGCCAGCAGCCCTCTGCTGACAGGGTCCTCCTACGAGCAGTACTTC	CASSPLLTGSSYEQYF
TRBV6-6	.	TRBJ1-2	.	TGTGCCAGCAGTAACAGGCAGATCTATGGCTACACCTTC	CASSNRQIYGYTF
TRBV24-1	.	TRBJ2-2	.	TGTGCCACCAGTGATTTGGGTAGGGAGCTGTTTTTT	CATSDLGRELFF
TRBV9	.	TRBJ1-2	.	TGTGCCAGCAGCGTAGGAGCAAAGGGCTACACCTTC	CASSVGAKGYTF
TRBV7-6	.	TRBJ2-7	TRBD1	TGTGCCAGCAGCCCCGCAGGGGACAGGGTAGGCGAGCAGTACTTC	CASSPAGDRVGEQYF
TRBV7-9	once	TRBJ1-2	.	TGTGCCAGCAGCTTAGTACCCGGTTATGGCTACACCTTC	CASSLVPGYGYTF
TRBV19	few	TRBJ1-2	TRBD1	TGTGCCAGTAAGGCAGGGGGTAACTATGGCTACACCTTC	CASKAGGNYGYTF
TRBV6-1	few	TRBJ1-2	.	TGTGCCAGCAGTGGACGACCCAAACAGGGACTGTTAAGAGCTAACTATGGCTACACCTTC	CASSGRPKQGLLRANYGYTF
TRBV6-6	.	TRBJ1-6	.	TGTGCCAGCAGTTACGGGGGGTCCTATAATTCACCCCTCCACTTT	CASSYGGSYNSPLHF
TRBV30	.	TRBJ1-3	.	TGTGCCTGGAATCTGGGGGTCGGAAACACCATATATTTT	CAWNLGVGNTIYF
TRBV11-2	.	TRBJ1-4	.	TGTGCCAGCAGCTTCGCGCCGGGGGAAAAACTGTTTTTT	CASSFAPGEKLFF
TRBV3-1/TRBV3-2	.	TRBJ1-3	TRBD1	TGTGCCATACAGGGGGCTGGAAACACCATATATTTT	CAIQGAGNTIYF
TRBV5-4	.	TRBJ2-3	.	TGTGCCAGCAGCTTGGGGGGACGGAGCACAGATACGCAGTATTTT	CASSLGGRSTDTQYF
TRBV7-6	few	TRBJ2-6	.	TGTGCCAGCAGCCCGAGACGAAGGGGGTCGGCGGGGGCCAACGTCCTGACTTTC	CASSPRRRGSAGANVLTF
TRBV9	.	TRBJ1-2	TRBD1	TGTGCCAGCAGCACGCAGGGGGCCTATGGCTACACCTTC	CASSTQGAYGYTF
TRBV11-2	.	TRBJ2-7	TRBD1	TGTGCCAGCAGCCCCGTGAACCGGGACAGGGGGCAGACCTACGAGCAGTACTTC	CASSPVNRDRGQTYEQYF
TRBV19	.	TRBJ1-1	.	TGTGCCAGTAGTATTACCCCCCCTAGAGGGGCGAACACTGAAGCTTTCTTT	CASSITPPRGANTEAFF
TRBV5-4	.	TRBJ2-3	TRBD2	TGTGCCAGCAGCTGGGCGGGACTAGCGGGAGTACGCCCCACAGATACGCAGTATTTT	CASSWAGLAGVRPTDTQYF
TRBV19	.	TRBJ2-7	.	TGTGCCAGTAGTATCAGAGGGATAAGCTACGAGCAGTACTTC	CASSIRGISYEQYF
TRBV4-1	.	TRBJ2-7	.	TGCGCCAGCAGCCAAGTCGTCGGGACGGGCTACGAGCAGTACTTC	CASSQVVGTGYEQYF
TRBV9	.	TRBJ2-3	TRBD2	TGTGCCAGCAGCGCGGTCCTAGCGGGAGGAGTGGATACGCAGTATTTT	CASSAVLAGGVDTQYF
TRBV20-1	.	TRBJ2-1	.	TGCAGTGCTAGTGTGAATGAGCAGTTCTTC	CSASVNEQFF
TRBV9	.	TRBJ1-1	TRBD1	TGTGCCAGCAGCACCCAGGGGGGGAACACTGAAGCTTTCTTT	CASSTQGGNTEAFF
TRBV19	.	TRBJ2-7	TRBD2	TGTGCCAGTAGACTGACTAGCGGGAGTTACGAGCAGTACTTC	CASRLTSGSYEQYF
TRBV7-9	.	TRBJ2-7	.	TGTGCCAGCAGCTTAGTGGGTACAGGGTCAACCTACGAGCAGTACTTC	CASSLVGTGSTYEQYF
TRBV24-1	.	TRBJ2-2	.	TGTGCCACCCAGGGGTGGGACACCGGGGAGCTGTTTTTT	CATQGWDTGELFF